This TCR beta chain was sequenced during a study of shared clonotypes between healthy human individuals. Regarding this clone: The antigen is not known.

Sorted-subset replicate PCRs used approximately 190 ng of genomic DNA. This amount corresponded to 30,000 to 35,000 T cell genomes. Using immunoSEQ multiplex PCR, the repertoire was profiled, and TCRdb retains in-frame clones only, with some absent. The sample has some 1,100,000 clones, roughly 74% seen once; the top ten hold 0.52%. Donors, without exception, were Caucasian adults residing in Nashville, Tennessee. V was shortened by 5 bases and J by 1 base, with 21 bases between the two germline ends. CDR3 length equals 18 residues. The germline V gene has CDR1 SGHTA and CDR2 FQGTGA. The study, taken as a whole, reports: Roughly 5% of naive CD4 clonotypes were shared across a few donors.

This receptor was obtained from a man younger than 35 in good health. Some clones in this sample may be carry-over from other donors' samples. Sequencing input: memory CD4+ T cells from PBMCs. Regarding subset: CD45RA-negative fraction. The chain is built from TRBV7-3 and TRBJ2-1; perhaps TRBD2 as D (6 bases). CDR3 DNA sequence: TGTGCCAGCAGCCCACTCCCTACCGGGAGAATGTCCTACAATGAGCAGTTCTTC. Protein sequence: CASSPLPTGRMSYNEQFF.